This T cell receptor beta chain was retrieved from a study of cytomegalovirus exposure and HLA in healthy donors. Study-wide results and caveats: According to a later analysis, most TCR beta chains associated with CMV appeared HLA-restricted. The authors reported that TCR beta sequences could predict HLA-A and HLA-B alleles. These predictions were accurate for most subjects in the first cohort.

The CDR3 runs 19 residues. Germline assignment: CDR1 SEHNR and CDR2 FQNEAQ (reference sequence). The J segment lost 3 bases and the V segment lost 1 base, leaving 16 bases of the junction unmatched. 60 Vbeta and 13 Jbeta primers were used in PCR. Measured with immunoSEQ multiplex PCR; TCRdb has only the in-frame clones, and not every one. Among 70,000 or so clones listed, just over 85% were seen once. A word on this clone: Its specificity is not known.

Input material: PBMCs. This sequence joins TRBV7-9 and TRBJ2-7; TRBD1 agrees at 9 bases. The sequence was obtained from a woman in her thirties in good health and CMV-seronegative. CDR3 residues: CASSLGIGIVLGQGYEQYF. Written as DNA, the CDR3 is TGTGCCAGCAGCTTAGGTATTGGGATTGTCCTGGGACAGGGCTACGAGCAGTACTTC.